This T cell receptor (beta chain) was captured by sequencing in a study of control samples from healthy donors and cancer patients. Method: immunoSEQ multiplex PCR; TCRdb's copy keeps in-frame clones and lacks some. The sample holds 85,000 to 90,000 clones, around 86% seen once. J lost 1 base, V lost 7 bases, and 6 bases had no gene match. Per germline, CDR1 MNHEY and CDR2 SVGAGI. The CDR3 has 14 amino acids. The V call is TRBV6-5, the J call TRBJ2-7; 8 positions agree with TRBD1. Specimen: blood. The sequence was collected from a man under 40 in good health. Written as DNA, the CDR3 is TGTGCCAGCATGGACAGGGCCCGATCCTACGAGCAGTACGTC. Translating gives CASMDRARSYEQYV.